Listed here is a single T cell receptor (beta chain). This sample is drawn from a study of blood T cell repertoires in COVID-19. About the study: Some COVID-19 samples were acute and others convalescent; all came from the United States, Italy and Spain. The analysed material was cDNA or gDNA that came from T cells, B-cell-depleted T cells, or PBMCs.

CDR3 length: 14 residues. Germline V gene data show CDR1 as MNHEY and CDR2 as SVGAGI. After removal of 6 bases from V and 3 bases from J, the junction contained 6 bases not matched to a gene. Patients from Seattle were sampled longitudinally, starting during active infection. How the authors handled the data: Reference gene primer amplification in the assay estimated nucleated cell counts. The assay was immunoSEQ multiplex PCR, and TCRdb's table has in-frame clones only and misses some. For V, J and clone size, that table is used; D and trimming come from the DNA. The sample lists around 300,000 clones, more than 80% occurring once.

The origin of this receptor is a woman between 45 and 65 years old with COVID-19, enrolled during active disease. V is TRBV6-5 and J is TRBJ1-2; 8 bases are a match to TRBD1. Input material: peripheral blood. The CDR3 bases are TGTGCCAGCAGCTTCGGGACAGGTGACTATGGCTACACCTTC. It translates to CASSFGTGDYGYTF.